This is a list of T cell receptor beta chains from one sample in a study of T cells in Graves' hyperthyroidism and ophthalmopathy. One entry per CDR3 protein, called by TCRdb with MiXCR from the multiplex PCR reads. Altogether some 570,000 distinct CDR3 sequences are present, over 12% being singletons, with the ten largest covering roughly 7%. The source material was blood. The receptors were sampled from a woman aged 18-29 years with Graves' ophthalmopathy. Both conserved end residues are part of each CDR3. Fields, in order: clone size, V gene, J gene, D gene, CDR3 DNA, CDR3 protein. The D gene is left open where the match is weak. Rows give clone size only sometimes, using once, few, many, or a class for an expanded clone.

NA	TRBV27	TRBJ2-7	TRBD2	TGTGCCAGCAGTTTCGTACCGGGACTAGCCTACGAGCAGTACTTC	CASSFVPGLAYEQYF
few	TRBV11-2	TRBJ2-2	NA	TGTGCCAGCACCCTGATGGGGGGAGGCACCGGGGAGCTGTTTTTT	CASTLMGGGTGELFF
many	TRBV5-6	TRBJ2-5	TRBD1	TGTGCCAGCAGCCCGGAACTGTCGACAGGGTCCCAAGAGACCCAGTACTTC	CASSPELSTGSQETQYF
many	TRBV6-1	TRBJ1-2	NA	TGTGCCAGCAGTGATTTGTGGCGAGGAAGAACTAACTATGGCTACACCTTC	CASSDLWRGRTNYGYTF
NA	TRBV6-2/TRBV6-3	TRBJ1-5	TRBD1	TGTGCCAGCAGTCGAGCCGGGACAGGGGGGAATCAGCCCCAGCATTTT	CASSRAGTGGNQPQHF
NA	TRBV19	TRBJ2-5	NA	TGTGCCAGTAGTATAATGGCACAGCCCCAAGAGACCCAGTACTTC	CASSIMAQPQETQYF
many	TRBV3-1	TRBJ1-1	NA	TGTGCCAGCAGCCAGTTCAATCAGGGTAACACTGAAGCTTTCTTT	CASSQFNQGNTEAFF
NA	TRBV4-1	TRBJ2-1	TRBD2	TGCGCCAGCAGCCAGTACGCTAGCGGGAGGGCCTCCTACAATGAGCAGTTCTTC	CASSQYASGRASYNEQFF
many	TRBV12-3/TRBV12-4	TRBJ1-2	NA	TGTGCCAGCAGTCCCAGGGGCGCAACAAACTATGGCTACACCTTC	CASSPRGATNYGYTF
many	TRBV27	TRBJ2-3	NA	TGTGCCAGCAGTTTAAGTCGGTTCACAGATACGCAGTATTTT	CASSLSRFTDTQYF
NA	TRBV18	TRBJ1-1	NA	TGTGCCAGCTCACCCGCGGGGGGGAGGAAGAACACTGAAGCTTTCTTT	CASSPAGGRKNTEAFF
NA	TRBV15	TRBJ1-4	NA	TGTGCCACCCAGATGAGGCTGCGAGAAAAACTGTTTTTT	CATQMRLREKLFF
NA	TRBV4-3	TRBJ2-1	NA	TGCGCCAGCAGCCAAGATCCGCTGCGGGTGAGCTCCTACAATGAGCAGTTCTTC	CASSQDPLRVSSYNEQFF
many	TRBV2	TRBJ2-3	TRBD2	TGTGCCAGCAGCGCTCAAGGACTAGGAGTCACAGATACGCAGTATTTT	CASSAQGLGVTDTQYF
NA	TRBV9	TRBJ2-1	TRBD1	TGTGCCAGCAGCCCGTACTCCGGGACAGGGGGCCTGAGCTCCTACAATGAGCAGTTCTTC	CASSPYSGTGGLSSYNEQFF